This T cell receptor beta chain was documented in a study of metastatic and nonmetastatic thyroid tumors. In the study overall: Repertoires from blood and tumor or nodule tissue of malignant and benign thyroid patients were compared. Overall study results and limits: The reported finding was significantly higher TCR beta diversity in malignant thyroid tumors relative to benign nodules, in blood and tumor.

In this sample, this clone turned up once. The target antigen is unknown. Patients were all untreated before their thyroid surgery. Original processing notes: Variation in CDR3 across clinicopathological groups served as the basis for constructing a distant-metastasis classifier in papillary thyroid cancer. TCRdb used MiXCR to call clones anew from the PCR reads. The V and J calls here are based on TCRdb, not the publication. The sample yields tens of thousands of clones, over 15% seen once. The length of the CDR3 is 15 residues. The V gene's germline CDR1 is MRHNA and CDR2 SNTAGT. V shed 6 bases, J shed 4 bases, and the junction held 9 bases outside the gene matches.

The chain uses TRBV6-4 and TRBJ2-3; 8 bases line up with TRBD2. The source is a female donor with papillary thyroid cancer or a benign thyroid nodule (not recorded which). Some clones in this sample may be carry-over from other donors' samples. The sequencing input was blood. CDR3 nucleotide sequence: TGTGCCAGCAGATCACCGGGACTAGGTGCAGATACGCAGTATTTT. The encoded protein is CASRSPGLGADTQYF.